Listed here is a single T cell receptor beta chain. It lacks a known antigen. There are no base qualities to consult, and no much larger clone falls within one base. The data are from a study of cytomegalovirus exposure and HLA in healthy donors (dated by TCRdb to about 2017). General notes on the study: According to an earlier analysis of a few hundred of the donors, 150 million to 200 million T cells yielded approximately 120 million unique TCR beta sequences and roughly 280 Gb of sequence data. Using immunosequencing, the study profiled T cell repertoires from 666 subjects and related those repertoires to cytomegalovirus serostatus. A later analysis re-analyzed previously published TCR beta repertoires from roughly 630 donors and added high-resolution HLA genotyping to study TCR occurrence patterns. High-throughput TCR immunosequencing, statistical association of individual TCRs with disease status, and machine learning were combined to predict cytomegalovirus infection status. An early release covering roughly 600 HLA-typed donors comprised about 320 gigabases of sequencing data and approximately 80 million unique TCR sequences. A later genetic analysis took genome-wide SNP genotypes for 398 of the 666 donors and used that subset as a discovery cohort. Every discovery cohort repertoire had been produced on one sequencing platform. Of the approximately 400 genotyped donors, approximately 80% were placed in the genetic ancestry cluster associated with self-reported Caucasian donors. Both class I and class II loci were covered by HLA typing, at four-digit resolution. The aim of the study was to test whether cataloging public T cell receptors could identify signatures of past pathogen exposure. The number of donors typed differed by locus, with about 629-640 for A, B, C, DRB1 and DQB1, about 500 for DQA1, approximately 570 for DPA1, and some 470 for DPB1. Among 300 to 450 genotyped donors of the cohort, an average of approximately 240,000 unique TCR beta nucleotide sequences were sequenced per donor, roughly a sixth of them non-productive. An earlier analysis of 587 of the donors applied high-throughput TCR beta sequencing to assess whether each TCR beta V gene segment acted as functional or pseudogenic. Along with the roughly 610-subject first cohort, a separate validation cohort of roughly 110 different subjects was used. Roughly 5 DR-DQ haplotypes were handled as single units for association and clustering because linkage in the cohort was strong. Donor age, sex, ethnicity and CMV serostatus were compiled together with the repertoire data. The later analysis used no new phenotypic data to find candidate immune exposures, relying instead on TCR beta sequences and their occurrence across donors.

In total, more than 500 healthy bone marrow donors made up the cohort. All cohort members were sampled while nominally healthy, although unrecorded immune exposures were likely present. The donor was CMV seronegative and belonged to the group of over 350 seronegative cohort members. A peripheral blood sample was provided by each donor, and peripheral blood mononuclear cells were used for TCR beta sequencing. Genomic DNA extraction from the blood cell samples was performed with the Qiagen DNeasy Blood Extraction Kit. Spanning cysteine to phenylalanine, the CDR3 consists of 15 amino acids. The sequence is cut down to CDR3 DNA, 45 bases in frame from base 1. CDR1 and CDR2, looked up from the germline V gene (reference sequence), are SGHKS and YYEKEE. V is trimmed back by 4 bases and J by 2 bases, and the junction contains 3 bases that no gene match accounts for. Library preparation employed the immunoSEQ multiplex PCR assay. A mixture of 60 forward primers for TCR Vbeta segments and 13 reverse primers for TCR Jbeta segments was used in the multiplex PCR. A multiplex PCR assay on genomic DNA amplified the CDR3 region of rearranged TCR beta genes. The amplified TCR beta libraries were sequenced on the Illumina HiSeq System as 87-base-pair reads. Turning to the authors' computational methods: A later analysis counted some 80 million unique TCR beta chains across the approximately 700 repertoires, and around 9.9 million of these chains were shared by at least two donors. To remove PCR and sequencing errors, raw reads were error-corrected and collapsed into unique sequences using a nearest-neighbor algorithm that merged closely related sequences. Alignment of CDR3 sequences to IMGT reference sequences was used to assign V, D and J gene segments. For a sequence to be retained, a match of at least six nucleotides to both a V gene segment and a J gene segment was required. Rearrangements were classified as productive when the CDR3 lacked stop codons and remained in frame with V and J, and all other rearrangements were classified as non-productive. CDR3 was defined by IMGT convention, running from the second conserved V-encoded cysteine to the conserved J-encoded phenylalanine. Sequences without an unambiguous match to a single V gene segment were excluded from the earlier analysis of 587 of the donors. In an earlier analysis of approximately 590 of the donors, V segments were called functional above 56.7% productive rearrangements and were called segregating when the between-donor standard deviation exceeded 5%. A statistical classification framework was built for diagnosing cytomegalovirus status from the catalog of TCR beta chain sequences. V and J gene assignment, in a later analysis, came from comparing TCR nucleotide sequences with IMGT/GENE-DB human TR gene sequences. Using the TCRdist pipeline, a later analysis assigned CDR3 sequences along with most-parsimonious VDJ recombination scenarios. A later analysis defined each TCR beta chain by its CDR3 amino acid sequence plus V-gene family, and excluded reads lacking a unique V-gene family. A later analysis removed 450 to 600 highly shared, low-generation-probability nucleotide sequences to deal with suspected cross-contamination and a sequencing artifact. For each public chain, a later analysis derived a clonal expansion index from normalized ranks of inferred template counts within each repertoire. In a later analysis, generation probabilities were computed with a VDJ recombination model fitted to out-of-frame rearrangements, and the resulting probabilities were checked against IGoR. A later analysis scored TCR-TCR, TCR-HLA and TCR-CMV co-occurrence with hypergeometric tests, applying a repertoire-size bias correction to TCR pairs. To estimate false discovery rates, a later analysis permuted the HLA or CMV assignments 20 times. In a later analysis, co-occurring TCRs were grouped with DBSCAN, and TCRdist sequence similarity was added when clustering was performed within HLA-allele-positive subsets. Repertoires with fewer than 30,000 or more than 120,000 public chains, plus five repertoires with anomalous nucleotide sharing, were excluded from co-occurrence clustering. The table comes from immuneACCESS by way of TCRdb, which keeps in-frame sequences with V and J called. Part of the clones is missing from these tables; in studies checked, under half for an unresolved V gene and the rest for unknown reasons. Clonal size and the V and J genes are those of that table, whereas D and trimming came from the DNA. The sample table shows about 150,000 clones, and over 60% are seen once. The top ten clones comprise 2% to 2.5% of the sample.

The full study reports these points: CMV serostatus was the only immune exposure information available for the cohort. The authors suggested that the approach could potentially be generalized to other disease states and immunological phenotypes. A cluster of highly shared sequence variants was judged likely to represent a technical artifact of the sequencing pipeline. Some IMGT-functional V segments, including TRBV6-2 and TRBV6-3, could not be told apart with the 87-base-pair reads, so those segments were excluded. In an earlier analysis of fewer than 700 of the donors, most TCR beta V segments appeared in productive rearrangements about 87% or about 30% of the time, broadly matching IMGT annotations. When HLA alleles, especially DR and DQ, strongly co-occurred, TCR associations were difficult to assign to individual alleles. The presence/absence analyses assumed that sequencing depth was roughly uniform across donors, and that assumption may not be true. A further reported finding was that TCR beta sequences accurately predicted the HLA-A and HLA-B alleles for most subjects in the first cohort. A later analysis found that most CMV-associated TCR beta chains appeared HLA-restricted, with HLA associations seemingly driven largely by CMV exposure. V-gene and J-gene trimming of TCR beta chains was associated with a missense DCLRE1C variant in a later genetic analysis, and the association was replicated in an independent cohort. The study listed around 160 TCR beta chains as associated with cytomegalovirus. In a later analysis, around 15,000 TCR beta sequences were associated with specific HLA alleles at a false discovery rate of 0.05. In both the original and validation cohorts, the classifier was reported to diagnose cytomegalovirus status with high specificity and sensitivity. Because some donors lacked HLA typing at each locus, the association tests relied only on the typed subset. Several of the top co-occurrence clusters appeared to be linked to parvovirus B19, influenza, CMV and Epstein-Barr virus, according to a later analysis. A later analysis found that HLA-associated TCR beta chains were more clonally expanded and had lower generation probabilities than equally common non-associated chains. Because counts were too low, roughly 18 rarely observed V segments, including chromosome 9 orphons, were left out of the earlier analysis of some 600 of the donors. The cohort was sequenced for TCR beta chains only, and without alpha or paired-chain data the features that could be detected were limited. Linkage disequilibrium might explain the correlated functional status among segregating V segments, but an unknown experimental factor could not be ruled out. In a later analysis, TCR association rates were found to vary across HLA loci, with the most associated TCRs seen for DRB1 alleles and the fewest for HLA-C alleles. A few of the identified cytomegalovirus-associated TCR beta chains were confirmed in vitro to be specific for cytomegalovirus antigens. Most TCR sequences were seen in very few donors, while some public TCRs were found in many individuals. According to a later genetic analysis, donors in an Asian-associated ancestry cluster had fewer N-insertions in productive TCRs than the approximately 650-donor mean.

Sequencing was carried out using PBMCs. This clonotype was obtained from a man aged 30-40 years in good health and CMV-seronegative. The chain was built from TRBV5-5 and TRBJ1-5; the central 10 bases match TRBD1. The sequence in DNA is TGTGCCAGCAGCCCCGGGACAGGGGGCAATCAGCCCCAGCATTTT. Its translation is CASSPGTGGNQPQHF.